This TCR beta chain was observed in a study of T-cell reconstitution after alpha-beta-depleted transplantation in children. This clonotype was found many times. Unique molecular identifiers were incorporated during preparation of the TCRbeta library. Each CDR3 protein gets one entry after TCRdb re-called the PCR reads with MiXCR. The table lists some 240,000 distinct CDR3 sequences, 9.7% of them singletons. Looked up from germline, CDR1 is ENHRY and CDR2 is SYGVKD. The V gene lost 6 bases and the J gene lost 5 bases, with 13 bases spanning the gap. This CDR3 contains 14 residues. The chain has TRBV10-3 and TRBJ1-4, with D possibly TRBD1 on 5 matching bases. The sequence was collected from a human donor who donated a stem cell graft to a child with SCID. The sequenced sample was PBMCs from the stem cell graft donor, obtained from the stem cell graft. CDR3 sequence: CAISDSRDNEKLFF. CDR3 DNA: TGTGCCATCAGCGACTCCAGGGACAATGAAAAACTGTTTTTT.